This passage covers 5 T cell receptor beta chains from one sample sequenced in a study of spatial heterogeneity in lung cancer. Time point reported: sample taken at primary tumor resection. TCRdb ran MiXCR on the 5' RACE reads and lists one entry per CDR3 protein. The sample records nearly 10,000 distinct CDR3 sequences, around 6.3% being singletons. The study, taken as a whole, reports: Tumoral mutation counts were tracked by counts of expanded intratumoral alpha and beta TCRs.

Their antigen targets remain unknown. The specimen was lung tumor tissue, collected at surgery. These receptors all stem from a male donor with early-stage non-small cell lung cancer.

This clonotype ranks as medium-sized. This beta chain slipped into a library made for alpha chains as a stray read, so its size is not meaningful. CDR3 loop: CASSSHRDNQPQHF. The DNA for the CDR3 is TGTGCCAGCAGTTCCCACAGGGACAATCAGCCCCAGCATTTT. The chain uses TRBV6-6 and TRBJ1-5; D is possibly TRBD1 (6 bases). Trimming stripped 4 bases from V and 3 bases from J, with 10 bases between. Germline lookup yields CDR1 MNHNY and CDR2 SVGAGI (reference sequence). The CDR3 runs 14 residues.

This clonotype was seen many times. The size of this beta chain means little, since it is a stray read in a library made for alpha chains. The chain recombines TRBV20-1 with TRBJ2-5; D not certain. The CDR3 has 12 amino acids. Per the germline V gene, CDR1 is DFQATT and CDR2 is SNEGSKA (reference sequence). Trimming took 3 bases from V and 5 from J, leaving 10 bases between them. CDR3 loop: CSARGPGETQYF. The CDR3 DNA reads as TGCAGTGCTAGGGGTCCCGGGGAGACCCAGTACTTC.

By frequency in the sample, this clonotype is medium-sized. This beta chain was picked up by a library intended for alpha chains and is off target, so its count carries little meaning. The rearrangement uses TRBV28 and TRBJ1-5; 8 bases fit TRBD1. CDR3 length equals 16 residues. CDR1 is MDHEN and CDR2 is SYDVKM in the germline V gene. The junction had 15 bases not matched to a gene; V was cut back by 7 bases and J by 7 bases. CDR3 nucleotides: TGTGCCAGCACCCCTAGGGGCAGGGGGCTTGGGCAGCCCCAGCATTTT. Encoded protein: CASTPRGRGLGQPQHF. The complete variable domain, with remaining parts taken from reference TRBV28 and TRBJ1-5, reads DVKVTQSSRYLVKRTGEKVFLECVQDMDHENMFWYRQDPGLGLRLIYFSYDVKMKEKGDIPEGYSVSREKKERFSLILESASTNQTSMYLCASTPRGRGLGQPQHFGDGTRLSIL.

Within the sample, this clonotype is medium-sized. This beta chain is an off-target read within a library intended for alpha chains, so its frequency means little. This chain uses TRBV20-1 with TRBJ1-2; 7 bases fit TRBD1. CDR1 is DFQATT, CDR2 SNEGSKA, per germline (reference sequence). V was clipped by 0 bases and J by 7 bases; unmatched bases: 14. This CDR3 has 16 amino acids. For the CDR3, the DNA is TGCAGTGCTAGAGATGTGACAGGGAAGGGCAGCGGTGGCTACACCTTC. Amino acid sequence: CSARDVTGKGSGGYTF.

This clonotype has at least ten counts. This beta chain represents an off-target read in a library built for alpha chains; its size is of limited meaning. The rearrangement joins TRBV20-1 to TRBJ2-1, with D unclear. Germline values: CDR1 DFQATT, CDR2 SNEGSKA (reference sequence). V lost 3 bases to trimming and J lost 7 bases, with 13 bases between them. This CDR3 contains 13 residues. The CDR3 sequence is CSARYALGNEQFF. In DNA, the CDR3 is TGCAGTGCTAGGTACGCGCTAGGGAATGAGCAGTTCTTC.